This TCR beta chain was retrieved from a study of CD8+CD57+ T cells in acquired aplastic anemia. Study context: CD4+ reads averaged around 10 million in healthy donors.

This clonotype was counted ten times or more. The antigen is unknown. CDR3 length: 15 residues. V dropped 8 bases and J dropped 3; count of bases not matched to a gene: 12. General study results and limits: A set of 25 to 30 CD8+ CDR3 sequences was shared between patients and controls, and these sequences appeared highly expressed in patients.

Genomic DNA constituted the template upon which TCR beta VDJ and CDR3 profiling was performed. TCRdb called the reads again in MiXCR, with one record for every CDR3 protein. The sample has 33,000 or so distinct CDR3 sequences, more than 65% seen once; the top ten hold 20% to 25%. Sequencing used sorted CD4+, CD8+, or CD8+CD57+ T cells (not recorded which) from PBMCs. The receptor's source is a human donor in good health, serving as a control. The V gene is TRBV12-3 or TRBV12-4, the J gene TRBJ1-1, with 7 bases identical to TRBD1. This CDR3 is CASGKGAGLDTEAFF. CDR3 nucleotides: TGTGCCAGCGGAAAGGGGGCAGGGTTGGACACTGAAGCTTTCTTT.